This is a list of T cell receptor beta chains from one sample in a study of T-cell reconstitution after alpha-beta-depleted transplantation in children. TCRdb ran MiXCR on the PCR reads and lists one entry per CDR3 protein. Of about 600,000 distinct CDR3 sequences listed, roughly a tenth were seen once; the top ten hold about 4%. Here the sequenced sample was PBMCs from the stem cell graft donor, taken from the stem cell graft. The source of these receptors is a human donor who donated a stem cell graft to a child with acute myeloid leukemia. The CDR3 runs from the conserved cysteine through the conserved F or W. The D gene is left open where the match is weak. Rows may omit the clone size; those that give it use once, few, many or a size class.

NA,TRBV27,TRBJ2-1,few,TGTGCCAGCAGTCGCCTACAGGGTAGCGGCTACAATGAGCAGTTCTTC,CASSRLQGSGYNEQFF
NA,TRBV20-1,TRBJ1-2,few,TGCAGTGCGGAACGCCGCCCCTATGGCTACACCTTC,CSAERRPYGYTF
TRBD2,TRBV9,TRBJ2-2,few,TGTGCCAGCAGCGTAACGACTAGCGGGAGCTCCGGGGAGCTGTTTTTT,CASSVTTSGSSGELFF
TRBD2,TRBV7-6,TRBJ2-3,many,TGTGCCAGCAGCTTAGGTACTAGCGCAGATACGCAGTATTTT,CASSLGTSADTQYF
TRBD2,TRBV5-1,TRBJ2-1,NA,TGCGCCAGCAGCTTGGGAGGGACTATGGACCTCAATGAGCAGTTCTTC,CASSLGGTMDLNEQFF
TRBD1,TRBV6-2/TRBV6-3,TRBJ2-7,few,TGTGCCAGCAGTTACGGGACAGGGTTCTACGAGCAGTACTTC,CASSYGTGFYEQYF
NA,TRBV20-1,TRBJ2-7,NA,TGCAGTGCTAGAGATCACCCCTACGAGCAGTACTTC,CSARDHPYEQYF
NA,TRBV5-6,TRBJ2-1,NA,TGTGCCAGCAGCTTAGGCAGCGGTAATGAGCAGTTCTTC,CASSLGSGNEQFF
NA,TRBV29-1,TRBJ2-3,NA,TGCAGCGAGGTTAGCGCGTCCGGCACAGATACGCAGTATTTT,CSEVSASGTDTQYF
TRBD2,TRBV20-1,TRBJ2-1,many,TGCAGTGCTTTTCCCTCTAGCGGGAGTATCTATGAGCAGTTCTTC,CSAFPSSGSIYEQFF
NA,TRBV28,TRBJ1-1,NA,TGTGCCAGCAGTTTTGTTAATGAAGCTTTCTTT,CASSFVNEAFF
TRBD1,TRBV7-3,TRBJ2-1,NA,TGTGCCAGCAGCATCCGACAGGGGGGCTACAATGAGCAGTTCTTC,CASSIRQGGYNEQFF
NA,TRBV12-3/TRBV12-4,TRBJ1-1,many,TGTGCCAGCACCGTCGGCTGGCAGGAAAACACTGAAGCTTTCTTT,CASTVGWQENTEAFF
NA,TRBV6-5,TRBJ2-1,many,TGTGCCAGCAGTTACGGGACCCCCATGAATGAGCAGTTCTTC,CASSYGTPMNEQFF
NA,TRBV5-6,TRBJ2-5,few,TGTGCCAGCAGCTTGCCCTATCAAGAGACCCAGTACTTC,CASSLPYQETQYF
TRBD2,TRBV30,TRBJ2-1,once,TGTGCCTGGAGGGGTCCGGGAGGGTCCTACAATGAGCAGTTCTTC,CAWRGPGGSYNEQFF
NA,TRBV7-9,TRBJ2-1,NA,TGTGCCAGCAGCCCTCGAGCCGGGACTCCGTGGCAGTTCTTC,CASSPRAGTPWQFF
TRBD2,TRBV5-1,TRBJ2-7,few,TGCGCCAGCAGCTTTCTAGCGGGAGCCTACGAGCAGTACTTC,CASSFLAGAYEQYF
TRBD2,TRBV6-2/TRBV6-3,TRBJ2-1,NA,TGTGCCAGCAGCCGACTAGCGCAATTCAATGAGCAGTTCTTC,CASSRLAQFNEQFF
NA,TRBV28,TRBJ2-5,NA,TGTGCCAGCAGGGACGGATCCCACTTCCAAGAGACCCAGTACTTC,CASRDGSHFQETQYF
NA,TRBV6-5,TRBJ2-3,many,TGTGCCAGCAGTTACAGTCAAACTGCGGGCGCGTTAGCAGATACGCAGTATTTT,CASSYSQTAGALADTQYF
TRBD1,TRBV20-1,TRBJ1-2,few,TGCAGTGCTAGAGATCTTACAGGGGAGACCAGCAACTATGGCTACACCTTC,CSARDLTGETSNYGYTF
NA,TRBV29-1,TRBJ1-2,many,TGCAGCGTTGAAGAGGGACCGGGTGGCTACACCTTC,CSVEEGPGGYTF
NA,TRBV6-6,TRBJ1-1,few,TGTGCCAGCAGTTATTCGAGGGACACTGAAGCTTTCTTT,CASSYSRDTEAFF
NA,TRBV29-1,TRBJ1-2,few,TGCAGCGTTGAAGCCAGCTATGGCTACACCTTC,CSVEASYGYTF
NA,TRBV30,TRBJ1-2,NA,TGTGCCTGGAGTGTTAGCTCCCAAAGTTCGGGCGGCTACACCTTC,CAWSVSSQSSGGYTF
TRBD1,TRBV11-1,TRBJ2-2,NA,TGTGCCAGCAGATACCGGACAGGGTTGAGCACCGGGGAGCTGTTTTTT,CASRYRTGLSTGELFF
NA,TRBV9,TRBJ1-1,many,TGTGCCAGCAGCGTCCTGGGGCAGGGGAACACTGAAGCTTTCTTT,CASSVLGQGNTEAFF
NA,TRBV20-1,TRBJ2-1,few,TGCAGTGCTAGACCCATGGTGACTAGCAATGAGCAGTTCTTC,CSARPMVTSNEQFF
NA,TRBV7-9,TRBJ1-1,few,TGTGCCAGCAGCCTAGACGGGCGTTCTGAAGCTTTCTTT,CASSLDGRSEAFF
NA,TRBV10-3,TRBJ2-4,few,TGTGCCATCAGTGAGAGGGGGGGACCCCTAGCCAAAAACATTCAGTACTTC,CAISERGGPLAKNIQYF
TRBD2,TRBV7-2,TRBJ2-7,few,TGTGCCAGCAGCTCGACCCGACTAGCGGGGGAGCAGTACTTC,CASSSTRLAGEQYF
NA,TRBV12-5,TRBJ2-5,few,TGTGCTAGTGGTTTGTCCCCAGGACAGGGAGGGTCAAAGACCCAGTACTTC,CASGLSPGQGGSKTQYF
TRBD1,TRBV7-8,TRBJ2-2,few,TGTGCCAGCAGCTTCCCGACAGGGGGCGTGACCGGGGAGCTGTTTTTT,CASSFPTGGVTGELFF
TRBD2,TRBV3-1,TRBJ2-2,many,TGTGCCAGCAGTCAGCGGGGGAACACCGGGGAGCTGTTTTTT,CASSQRGNTGELFF
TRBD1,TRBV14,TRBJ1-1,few,TGTGCCAGCAGCCTCAGGACAGGGGCCATTGTGAACACTGAAGCTTTCTTT,CASSLRTGAIVNTEAFF
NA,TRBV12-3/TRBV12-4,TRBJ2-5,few,TGTGCCAGCAGTTTAGGGGGCCTTTGGGGGATCCAAGAGACCCAGTACTTC,CASSLGGLWGIQETQYF
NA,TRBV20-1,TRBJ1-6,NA,TGCAGTGCTAGGGGGACCATGGGCTTGGATTCACCCCTCCACTTT,CSARGTMGLDSPLHF
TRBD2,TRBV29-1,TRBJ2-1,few,TGCAGCGTTGATTTCGCTAGCGGGAGTTCGAAACAGTTCTTC,CSVDFASGSSKQFF
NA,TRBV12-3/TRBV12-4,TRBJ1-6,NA,TGTGCCAGCAGTTTAGGGGGGACTAAAGGTTCACCCCTCCACTTT,CASSLGGTKGSPLHF
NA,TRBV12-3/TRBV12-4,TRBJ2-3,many,TGTGCCAGCAGCCCCGGAGGCGTATACACAGATACGCAGTATTTT,CASSPGGVYTDTQYF
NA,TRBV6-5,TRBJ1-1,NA,TGTGCCAGCAGCCGCCAGGTGGGGGGGGGAAAGGCTTTCTTT,CASSRQVGGGKAFF
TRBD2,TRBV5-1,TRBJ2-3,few,TGCGCCAGCAGCTCAGCGGGACTAGCATCAGATACGCAGTATTTT,CASSSAGLASDTQYF
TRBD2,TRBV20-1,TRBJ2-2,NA,TGCAGTGCTAGTGGACTAGCGGGAAACGGGGAGCTGTTTTTT,CSASGLAGNGELFF
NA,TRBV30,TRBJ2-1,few,TGTGCCTGGAGAGGCCCCCACAATGAGCAGTTCTTC,CAWRGPHNEQFF
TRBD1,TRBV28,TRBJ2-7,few,TGTGCCAGCAGTTTATCCGCCGGGACAGCCCCTAAGCAGTACTTC,CASSLSAGTAPKQYF
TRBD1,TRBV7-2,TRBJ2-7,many,TGTGCCAGCAGCTTAGGGACAGGGACCTACGGGCAGTACTTC,CASSLGTGTYGQYF
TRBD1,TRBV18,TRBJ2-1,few,TGTGCCAGCTCACCAGCCCCCCGGGACAGGGCGAATGAGCAGTTCTTC,CASSPAPRDRANEQFF
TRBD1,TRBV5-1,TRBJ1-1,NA,TGCGCCAGCAGCTTGGAAGGGTCAGGGGGCACTGAAGCTTTCTTT,CASSLEGSGGTEAFF
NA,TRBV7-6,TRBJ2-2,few,TGTGCCAGCAGCTTAGCTTTGGGCGGGTTCGCGAACACCGGGGAGCTGTTTTTT,CASSLALGGFANTGELFF
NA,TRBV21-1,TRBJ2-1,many,TGTGCCAGCAGCAAACAGACGGGAGACGGAAATGAGCAGTTCTTC,CASSKQTGDGNEQFF
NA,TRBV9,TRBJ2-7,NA,TGTGCCAGCACCGAACCACCGGGACGGAGTTCCTACGAGCAGTACTTC,CASTEPPGRSSYEQYF
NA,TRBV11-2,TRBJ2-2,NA,TGTGCCAGCAGCTTGGGCCAAAACGCGAACACCGGGGAGCTGTATTTT,CASSLGQNANTGELYF
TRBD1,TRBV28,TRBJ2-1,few,TGTGCCAGCAAACGACAGGGGGGGGTTTACAATGAGCAGTTCTTC,CASKRQGGVYNEQFF
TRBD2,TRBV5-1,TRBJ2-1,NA,TGCGCCAGCAACACCGGGAGGGACGCACGGGAGCAGTTCTTC,CASNTGRDAREQFF